What follows is one TCR beta chain and its context. Its antigen is as yet unknown. Primers: 60 Vbeta forward and 13 Jbeta reverse. Profiling relied on immunoSEQ multiplex PCR, and the TCRdb table lists in-frame clones only, not all of them. The table includes around 130,000 clones, 65% to 80% detected once. The sample originates from a study of cytomegalovirus exposure and HLA in healthy donors. Findings and caveats of the study: Later analysis revealed greater clonal expansion in HLA-associated TCR beta chains than in equally common others.

The V gene's germline CDR1 is MDHEN and CDR2 SYDVKM. The CDR3 consists of 15 residues. The junction had 11 bases not matched to a gene; V was cut back by 9 bases and J by 2 bases. Likely unrecorded immune exposures existed in these nominally healthy donors. The genes are TRBV28 and TRBJ2-3; TRBD1 aligns across 7 bases. The source of this sequence is a young man in good health and CMV-seropositive. Input material: PBMCs. CDR3 bases: TGTGCCAGTAAGAGACAGGGCACATACACAGATACGCAGTATTTT. It translates to CASKRQGTYTDTQYF.